This T cell receptor (beta chain) was identified during a study of shared clonotypes between healthy human individuals. Study-level findings and limits: The authors sampled blood alone, and tissue repertoires likely differ.

In regard to this clone: The antigen is not known.

Sorted-subset replicate PCRs used about 180 ng DNA, tens of thousands of T cell genomes. In the source study's methods: ImmunoSEQ sequences covered only the junction and lacked quality scores; filtering therefore differed. This table comes from immunoSEQ multiplex PCR, and its TCRdb copy is limited to in-frame clones, with some not included. Clone size and V and J calls were adopted from that table, with D and trimming inferred from the DNA. In the table there are around 1.5 million clones, approximately 98% of which are singletons. The junction had 5 bases not matched to a gene; V was cut back by 5 bases and J by 0 bases. Germline CDR1 is SGHNT and CDR2 is YENEEA. This CDR3 has 15 amino acids.

This TCR was sampled from a man aged 30 to 39 in good health. Sequencing was done on a sample of naive CD4+ T cells sorted from blood. The sample's subset: CD45RA+ positively selected. The chain joins TRBV11-3 to TRBJ2-7, with 9 bases fitting TRBD1. This CDR3 is CASSPGQGSSYEQYF. DNA for the CDR3: TGTGCCAGCAGCCCCGGACAGGGGAGCTCCTACGAGCAGTACTTC.